The 24 T cell receptor beta chains reported below all come from one sample, sequenced in a study of blood T cell repertoires in COVID-19. The protocol was immunoSEQ multiplex PCR, while the TCRdb copy is restricted to in-frame clones and leaves out a portion. Of about 45,000 clones in the sample, about 90% were seen once. Input material: peripheral blood. Receptors originate from a human donor in a cohort sampled during active COVID-19.

V and J are TRBV20-1 and TRBJ1-2, with no clear D. Germline V gene sequence: CDR1 DFQATT, CDR2 SNEGSKA (reference sequence). V lost 3 bases to trimming and J lost 5 bases, with 7 bases between them. The CDR3 loop spans 11 amino acids. The CDR3 loop is CSASSGYGYTF. CDR3 DNA sequence: TGCAGTGCTAGTTCCGGGTATGGCTACACCTTC.

The chain joins TRBV5-1 to TRBJ1-1; D not certain. Germline V lookup: CDR1 SGHRS, CDR2 YFSETQ. The CDR3 covers 15 residues. With 0 bases removed from V and 1 base from J, the gap between germline ends came to 10 bases. The CDR3 reads CASSLAPQRNTEAFF. The CDR3 region has the DNA TGCGCCAGCAGCTTGGCCCCACAAAGGAACACTGAAGCTTTCTTT.

In regard to this clone: An end of the junction differs from the germline gene, which may be a read error. The chain couples TRBV7-7 to TRBJ2-5; 13 bases are a match to TRBD2. CDR1 SSHAT and CDR2 FNYEAQ come from the germline V gene (reference sequence). This CDR3 spans 15 amino acids. CDR3 sequence reads: CASSSSGLAGETQYF. The CDR3 coding sequence is TGTGCTAGCAGCTCCTCGGGACTAGCGGGGGAGACCCAGTACTTC.

Concerning this clone itself: At one end the junction does not follow the germline gene, possibly because of a read error. This chain uses TRBV4-2 with TRBJ2-7; possible D gene TRBD2, 5 bases. Germline V gives CDR1 LGHNA, CDR2 YNFKEQ. CDR3 length equals 14 residues. The CDR3 protein is CASNQEGAVYEQYF. CDR3 sequence (DNA): TGTGCCAGCAACCAAGAGGGCGCAGTATACGAGCAGTACTTC.

The rearrangement joins TRBV5-1 to TRBJ2-7; 7 bases are a match to TRBD1. CDR1 SGHRS and CDR2 YFSETQ come from the germline V gene. The CDR3 is 14 residues long. Losses at the gene ends were 3 bases for V and 4 bases for J; bases not matched to a gene: 7. The DNA for the CDR3 is TGCGCCAGCAGCTCGGGACAGCAACTATACGAGCAGTACTTC. This codes for CASSSGQQLYEQYF. Combining the CDR3 with reference TRBV5-1 and TRBJ2-7 gives the whole variable domain KAGVTQTPRYLIKTRGQQVTLSCSPISGHRSVSWYQQTPGQGLQFLFEYFSETQRNKGNFPGRFSGRQFSNSRSEMNVSTLELGDSALYLCASSSGQQLYEQYFGPGTRLTVT.

The V gene is TRBV11-2, the J gene TRBJ2-3; tentative D call: TRBD1 (5 bases). Trimming took 3 bases from V and 2 from J, leaving 12 bases between them. The CDR3 extends over 15 amino acids. Looked up from germline, CDR1 is SGHAT and CDR2 is FQNNGV. In DNA, the CDR3 is TGTGCCAGCAGCTTGACAGCCTTTGACACAGATACGCAGTATTTT. Translation gives CASSLTAFDTDTQYF. Combining the CDR3 with reference TRBV11-2 and TRBJ2-3 gives the whole variable domain EAGVAQSPRYKIIEKRQSVAFWCNPISGHATLYWYQQILGQGPKLLIQFQNNGVVDDSQLPKDRFSAERLKGVDSTLKIQPAKLEDSAVYLCASSLTAFDTDTQYFGPGTRLTVL.

A few counts support this clone. This rearrangement joins TRBV5-6 to TRBJ1-2; 11 nucleotides match TRBD1. The CDR3 has 14 residues. V dropped 4 bases and J dropped 7; count of bases not matched to a gene: 6. CDR1 and CDR2 (germline): SGHDT, YYEEEE. The CDR3 sequence: CASSTGTGGGGYTF. CDR3 nucleotide sequence: TGTGCCAGCAGCACCGGGACAGGGGGAGGTGGCTACACCTTC.

This chain connects TRBV3-1 (or the pseudogene TRBV3-2) to TRBJ2-3; 7 bases agree with TRBD1. Unmatched junction bases numbered 2, after V lost 4 bases and J lost 7 bases. Per the germline V gene, CDR1 is LGHDT and CDR2 is YNNKEL (reference sequence). The CDR3 has 12 amino acids. The DNA for the CDR3 is TGTGCCAGCAGCCCGACAGGGAATACGCAGTATTTT. It specifies CASSPTGNTQYF.

This clone appeared a single time. CDR3 sequence: CASSQDEGLAGGGDTQYF. The CDR3 nucleotides read TGTGCCAGCAGCCAAGACGAGGGACTAGCGGGGGGAGGGGATACGCAGTATTTT. The chain carries TRBV3-1 (or the pseudogene TRBV3-2) and TRBJ2-3, with TRBD2 matching over 15 bases. V trimming: 0 bases; J trimming: 6 bases; junction bases outside the gene matches: 7. Germline lookup yields CDR1 LGHDT and CDR2 YNNKEL (reference sequence). The CDR3 is made up of 18 amino acids.

The chain carries TRBV5-1 and TRBJ2-5; TRBD2 matches 7 bases. Per the germline V gene, CDR1 is SGHRS and CDR2 is YFSETQ. The length of the CDR3 is 15 residues. J gave up 3 bases and V 1 base, and 6 bases lay outside the gene matches. The CDR3 sequence: CASSLTQRGEETQYF. CDR3 in DNA: TGCGCCAGCAGCTTGACCCAGCGGGGTGAAGAGACCCAGTACTTC.

V is TRBV6-6 and J is TRBJ1-2; perhaps TRBD1 as D (5 bases). Germline CDR1 and CDR2: MNHNY and SVGAGI (reference sequence). V was shortened by 0 bases and J by 7 bases, with 12 bases between the two germline ends. This CDR3 has 14 residues. The CDR3 nucleotides are TGTGCCAGCAGTTACTCGAACGATCAGGGTGGCTACACCTTC. Protein: CASSYSNDQGGYTF.

This chain joins TRBV9 and TRBJ2-1; 11 bases agree with TRBD2. Per germline, CDR1 SGDLS and CDR2 YYNGEE. The CDR3 length is 15 residues. V shed 4 bases and J 7 bases; nucleotides not matched to a gene: 7. CDR3 sequence: CASSISGGARNEQFF. For the CDR3, the DNA is TGTGCCAGCAGCATTAGCGGGGGGGCGAGGAATGAGCAGTTCTTC.

J is TRBJ2-3 and V is TRBV23-1; 9 nucleotides align to TRBD2. TRBV23-1 is given ORF status, its function remaining uncertain. Unmatched junction bases numbered 9, after V lost 2 bases and J lost 0 bases. The CDR3 spans 18 residues. DNA for the CDR3: TGCGCCAGCAGTCAAAGGACTAGCGTGATATCTAGCACAGATACGCAGTATTTT. This encodes CASSQRTSVISSTDTQYF.

The chain combines TRBV6-5 with TRBJ2-2; 8 bases agree with TRBD1. Looked up from germline, CDR1 is MNHEY and CDR2 is SVGAGI. The CDR3 has 14 residues. The junction had 5 bases not matched to a gene; V was cut back by 6 bases and J by 5 bases. The CDR3 DNA is TGTGCCAGCAGCGGACAGGGACGGACCGGGGAGCTGTTTTTT. Protein: CASSGQGRTGELFF.

The rearrangement links TRBV6-6 to TRBJ1-4; no firm D call. There are 14 residues in the CDR3. Trimming removed 7 bases at V and 4 bases at J, with 13 bases between. CDR1 and CDR2 (germline): MNHNY, SVGAGI (reference sequence). The CDR3 DNA sequence: TGTGCCAGCACCTCCGGGGAGGATAATGAAAAACTGTTTTTT. Translated, it gives CASTSGEDNEKLFF.

This chain connects TRBV2 to TRBJ1-4, with a possible D match to TRBD1 (5 bases). Germline V gives CDR1 SNHLY, CDR2 FYNNEI. V was cut by 3 bases and J by 7 bases, with 15 bases left in between. This CDR3 spans 15 amino acids. DNA of the CDR3: TGTGCCAGCAGTGAGGGGGGGATGGAGGGTGAAAAACTGTTTTTT. Encoded protein: CASSEGGMEGEKLFF.

The J gene is TRBJ1-2, the V gene TRBV7-2; D might be TRBD1 (6 bases). Trimming took off 2 bases at V and 8 bases at J, with 12 bases between the two ends. The CDR3 spans 13 residues. Germline CDR1 and CDR2: SGHTA and FQGNSA. This CDR3 is CASSLNRGAGYTF. The CDR3 nucleotides are TGTGCCAGCAGCTTAAATCGGGGGGCAGGCTACACCTTC.

This clone was counted once. V and J are TRBV12-3 or TRBV12-4 and TRBJ1-2; TRBD1 aligns across 7 bases. Trimming took 5 bases from V and 10 from J; bases not matched to a gene: 10. The CDR3 has 13 amino acids. This CDR3 reads CASSGDRVTDYTF. The CDR3 coding sequence is TGTGCCAGCAGTGGCGACAGGGTGACTGACTACACCTTC.

J is TRBJ2-1 and V is TRBV5-1, with TRBD2 identical over 7 bases. The V gene's germline CDR1 is SGHRS and CDR2 YFSETQ. The CDR3 has 15 residues. V was pared by 6 bases and J by 3 bases, with 9 bases of the junction left unmatched. The CDR3 here is CASTPGRGSYNEQFF. CDR3 coding DNA: TGCGCCAGCACCCCGGGGAGGGGCAGCTACAATGAGCAGTTCTTC. Combining the CDR3 with reference TRBV5-1 and TRBJ2-1 gives the whole variable domain KAGVTQTPRYLIKTRGQQVTLSCSPISGHRSVSWYQQTPGQGLQFLFEYFSETQRNKGNFPGRFSGRQFSNSRSEMNVSTLELGDSALYLCASTPGRGSYNEQFFGPGTRLTVL.

The chain has TRBV19 and TRBJ2-6, with TRBD2 as a possible D gene (7 bases). Trimming cost V 6 bases and J 2 bases, with 26 bases left between them. Per the germline V gene, CDR1 is LNHDA and CDR2 is SQIVND (reference sequence). The CDR3 is made up of 20 amino acids. CDR3 DNA sequence: TGTGCCAGTAGCACGACGGTCCACACGGGGGGCCCGACTGGGGCCAACGTCCTGACTTTC. Residues: CASSTTVHTGGPTGANVLTF.

The chain recombines TRBV11-3 with TRBJ2-3; a possible D gene is TRBD1 (6 bases). Germline CDR1 reads SGHNT; CDR2 reads YENEEA. Trimming left V 5 bases short and J 3 bases short, with 18 bases between. This CDR3 contains 16 residues. The CDR3 DNA reads as TGTGCCAGCAGCCGTAGAGGGGGTCGTTCAACAGATACGCAGTATTTT. As protein: CASSRRGGRSTDTQYF.

The V and J genes are TRBV5-1 and TRBJ2-5, with 8 bases fitting TRBD1. V shed 2 bases, J shed 4 bases, and the junction held 1 base outside the gene matches. The CDR3 extends over 13 amino acids. Germline CDR1 SGHRS, CDR2 YFSETQ. The CDR3: CASSFDRGETQYF. The CDR3 DNA is TGCGCCAGCAGCTTCGACAGGGGAGAGACCCAGTACTTC. Combining the CDR3 with reference TRBV5-1 and TRBJ2-5 gives the whole variable domain KAGVTQTPRYLIKTRGQQVTLSCSPISGHRSVSWYQQTPGQGLQFLFEYFSETQRNKGNFPGRFSGRQFSNSRSEMNVSTLELGDSALYLCASSFDRGETQYFGPGTRLLVL.

The rearrangement joins TRBV5-1 to TRBJ2-7, with a tentative D call TRBD1 (5 bases). CDR1 and CDR2 from the germline V gene are SGHRS and YFSETQ. V lost 4 bases, J lost 0 bases, and 11 bases lay in between. CDR3 size: 14 residues. In DNA form, the CDR3 reads TGCGCCAGCAGCCTTCCAGGGAACTCCTACGAGCAGTACTTC. This codes for CASSLPGNSYEQYF.

The V gene is TRBV19, the J gene TRBJ2-6, with D possibly TRBD2 on 7 matching bases. Trimming removed 3 bases at V and 2 bases at J, with 14 bases between. This CDR3 spans 17 amino acids. Germline CDR1 and CDR2: LNHDA and SQIVND (reference sequence). This CDR3 reads CASSIKGGAAGANVLTF. The CDR3 DNA follows: TGTGCCAGTAGTATTAAGGGGGGGGCTGCTGGGGCCAACGTCCTGACTTTC.